A selection of T cell receptor beta chains follows, all from one sample in a study of cytomegalovirus exposure and HLA in healthy donors. The table came from immunoSEQ multiplex PCR; TCRdb's copy has only in-frame clones and leaves some out. Of around 100,000 clones listed, 70% to 80% were seen once; the top ten hold about 3%. The sample taken for sequencing was PBMCs. The source of these receptors is a woman aged 35 to 49 in good health and CMV-seronegative. CDR3s include the opening cysteine and the closing phenylalanine or tryptophan. Each record gives: V gene, J gene, CDR3 protein.

V: TRBV9
J: TRBJ1-2
CDR3: CASSAGGSYGYTF

V: TRBV28
J: TRBJ2-7
CDR3: CASSLPPQGAWQYF

V: TRBV25-1
J: TRBJ2-1
CDR3: CALTVAGNNEQFF

V: TRBV7-2
J: TRBJ1-3
CDR3: CASSLSGINSGNTIYF

V: TRBV30
J: TRBJ2-5
CDR3: CAWSGVPGQGEKTQYF

V: TRBV19
J: TRBJ2-1
CDR3: CASNPGTGGLEQFF

V: TRBV27
J: TRBJ1-2
CDR3: CASSSPGTVNGYTF

V: TRBV6-1
J: TRBJ1-6
CDR3: CASSGPGTGRLDSPLHF

V: TRBV6-1
J: TRBJ2-7
CDR3: CASTERSGDEQYF

V: TRBV1
J: TRBJ2-1
CDR3: CTSSRSTYNEQFF

V: TRBV7-9
J: TRBJ2-7
CDR3: CASSFGDSYEQYF

V: TRBV7-8
J: -
CDR3: CASSLGPGSYEQYF

V: TRBV5-6
J: TRBJ1-2
CDR3: CASSVTGSAYGYTF

V: TRBV10-3
J: TRBJ2-5
CDR3: CAISESRTERETQYF

V: TRBV28
J: TRBJ2-1
CDR3: CASGSDRNEQFF

V: TRBV19
J: TRBJ1-3
CDR3: CASRYRDSSSGNTIYF

V: TRBV11-2
J: TRBJ2-7
CDR3: CASSLSLVYEQYF

V: TRBV19
J: TRBJ2-4
CDR3: CASSPRDRGKNIQYF

V: TRBV9
J: TRBJ1-5
CDR3: CASSVVDNQPQHF